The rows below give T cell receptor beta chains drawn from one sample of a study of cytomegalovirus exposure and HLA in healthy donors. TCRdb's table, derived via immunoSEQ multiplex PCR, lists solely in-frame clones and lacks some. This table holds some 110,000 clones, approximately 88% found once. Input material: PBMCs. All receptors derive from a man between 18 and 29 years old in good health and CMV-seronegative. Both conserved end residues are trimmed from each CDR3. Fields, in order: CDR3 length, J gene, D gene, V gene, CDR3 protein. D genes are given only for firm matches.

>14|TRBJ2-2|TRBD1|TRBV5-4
ASSPGPGGHTGELF
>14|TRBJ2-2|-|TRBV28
ASTDRSRANTGELF
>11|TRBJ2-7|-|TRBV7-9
ASSGTGYYEQY
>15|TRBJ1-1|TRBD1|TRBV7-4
ASSLSQGEKVNTEAF
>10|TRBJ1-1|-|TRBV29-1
SVVFSNTEAF
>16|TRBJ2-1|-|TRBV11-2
ASSLLGIGHSSYNEQF
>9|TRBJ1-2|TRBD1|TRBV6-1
ASSGTGRYT
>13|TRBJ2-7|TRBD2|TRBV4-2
ASSQDTSGSYEQY
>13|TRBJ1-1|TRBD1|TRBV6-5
ASRPHATGGTEAF
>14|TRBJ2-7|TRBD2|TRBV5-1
ASSSLTSGGSYEQY
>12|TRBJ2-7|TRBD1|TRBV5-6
ASSHTGQSYEQY
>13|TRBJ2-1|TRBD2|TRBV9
ASSVGGGPNNEQF
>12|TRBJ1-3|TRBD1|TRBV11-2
ASSLVTGSNTIY
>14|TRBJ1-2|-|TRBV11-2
ASSLGPSGGDYGYT
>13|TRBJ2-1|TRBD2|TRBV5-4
ASSTGTSGNNEQF
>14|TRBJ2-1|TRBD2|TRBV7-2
ASSLGGGPLRNEQF
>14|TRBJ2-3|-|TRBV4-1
ASSQDQAGFTDTQY
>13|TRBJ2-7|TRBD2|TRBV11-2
ASSVGTSGSYEQY
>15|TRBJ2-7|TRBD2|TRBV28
ASSFPRTSGSSYEQY
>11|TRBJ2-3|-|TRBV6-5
ASSSSGADTQY
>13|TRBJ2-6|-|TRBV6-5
ASSLRDPGANVLT
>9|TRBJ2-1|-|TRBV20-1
SAVPDNEQF
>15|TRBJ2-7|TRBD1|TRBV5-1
ASSLAGAGGYPYEQY
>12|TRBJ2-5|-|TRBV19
ASSTTRYQETQY
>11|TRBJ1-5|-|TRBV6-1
ASSPTGSQPQH
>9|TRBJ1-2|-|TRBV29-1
SVDPYNGYT
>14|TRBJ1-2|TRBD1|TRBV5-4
ASSGGTGGTNYGYT
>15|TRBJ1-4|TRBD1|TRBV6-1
ASSEVIGDRRNEKLF
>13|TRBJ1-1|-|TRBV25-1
ASSEFGGLSTEAF
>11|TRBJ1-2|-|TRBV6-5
ASSYGGGYGYT
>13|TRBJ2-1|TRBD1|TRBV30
AWSVGQGAYNEQF
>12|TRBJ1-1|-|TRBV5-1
ASSLSGGGVEAF
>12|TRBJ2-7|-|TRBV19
ASSIVGSSYEQY
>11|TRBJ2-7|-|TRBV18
ASSPLNNYEQY
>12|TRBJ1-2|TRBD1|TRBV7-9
ASSYDRGSDGYT
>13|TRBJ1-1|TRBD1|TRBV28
ASSRKTGGNTEAF
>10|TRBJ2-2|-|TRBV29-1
SAGHNTGELF
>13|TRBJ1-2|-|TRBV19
ASSMDRGVHYGYT
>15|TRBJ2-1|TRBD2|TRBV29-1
SVVFFSGGSSYNEQF
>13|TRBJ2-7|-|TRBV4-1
ASSQGVLGPYEQY
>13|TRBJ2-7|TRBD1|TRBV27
ASSYDRDRVYEQY